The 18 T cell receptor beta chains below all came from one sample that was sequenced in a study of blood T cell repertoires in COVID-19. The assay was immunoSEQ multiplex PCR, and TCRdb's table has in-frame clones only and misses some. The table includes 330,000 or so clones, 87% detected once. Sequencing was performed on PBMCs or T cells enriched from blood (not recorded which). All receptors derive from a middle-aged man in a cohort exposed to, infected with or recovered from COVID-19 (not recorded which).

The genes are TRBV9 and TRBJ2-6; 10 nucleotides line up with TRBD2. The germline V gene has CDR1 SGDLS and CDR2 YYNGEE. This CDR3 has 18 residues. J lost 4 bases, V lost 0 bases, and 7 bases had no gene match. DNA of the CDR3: TGTGCCAGCAGCGTAGTCGCTAGCGGGAGTCTGGGGGCCAACGTCCTGACTTTC. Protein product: CASSVVASGSLGANVLTF.

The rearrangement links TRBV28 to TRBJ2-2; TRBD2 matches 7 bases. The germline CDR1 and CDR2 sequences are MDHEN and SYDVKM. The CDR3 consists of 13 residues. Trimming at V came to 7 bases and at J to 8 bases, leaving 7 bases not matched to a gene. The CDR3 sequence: CASKGGSQGELFF. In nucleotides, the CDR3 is TGTGCCAGCAAAGGCGGGAGTCAAGGGGAGCTGTTTTTT.

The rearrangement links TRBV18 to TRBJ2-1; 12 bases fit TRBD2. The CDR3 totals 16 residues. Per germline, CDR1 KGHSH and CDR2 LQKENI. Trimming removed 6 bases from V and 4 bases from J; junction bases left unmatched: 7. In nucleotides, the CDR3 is TGTGCCAGCTCGCGTGGACTAGCGGGAAGATACAATGAGCAGTTCTTC. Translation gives CASSRGLAGRYNEQFF.

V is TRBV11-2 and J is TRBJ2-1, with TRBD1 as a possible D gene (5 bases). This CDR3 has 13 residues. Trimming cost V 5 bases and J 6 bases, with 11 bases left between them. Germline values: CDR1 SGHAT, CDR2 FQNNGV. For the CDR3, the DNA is TGTGCCAGCAGCAAAGACAGACCCAATGAGCAGTTCTTC. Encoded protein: CASSKDRPNEQFF.

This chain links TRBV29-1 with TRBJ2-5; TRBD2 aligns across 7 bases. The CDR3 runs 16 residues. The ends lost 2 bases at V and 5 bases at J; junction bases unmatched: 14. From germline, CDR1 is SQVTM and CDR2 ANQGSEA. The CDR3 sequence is CSVELAGREVQETQYF. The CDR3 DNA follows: TGCAGCGTTGAACTCGCGGGGAGGGAGGTCCAGGAGACCCAGTACTTC.

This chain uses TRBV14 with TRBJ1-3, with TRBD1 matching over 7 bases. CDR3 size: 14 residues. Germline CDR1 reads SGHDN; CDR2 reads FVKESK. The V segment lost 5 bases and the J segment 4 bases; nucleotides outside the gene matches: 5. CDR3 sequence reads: CASSSTGSGNTIYF. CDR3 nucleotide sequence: TGTGCCAGCAGCTCGACAGGGTCGGGAAACACCATATATTTT. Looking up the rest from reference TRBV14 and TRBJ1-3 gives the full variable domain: EAGVTQFPSHSVIEKGQTVTLRCDPISGHDNLYWYRRVMGKEIKFLLHFVKESKQDESGMPNNRFLAERTGGTYSTLKVQPAELEDSGVYFCASSSTGSGNTIYFGEGSWLTVV.

The CDR3 reads CASRGTGGEKLFF. CDR3 sequence (DNA): TGTGCCAGTAGGGGGACAGGCGGAGAAAAACTGTTTTTT. This chain joins TRBV19 and TRBJ1-4; TRBD1 matches 8 bases. V lost 6 bases to trimming and J lost 8 bases; unmatched junction nucleotides: 5. The CDR3 loop spans 13 amino acids. Germline V gives CDR1 LNHDA, CDR2 SQIVND (reference sequence).

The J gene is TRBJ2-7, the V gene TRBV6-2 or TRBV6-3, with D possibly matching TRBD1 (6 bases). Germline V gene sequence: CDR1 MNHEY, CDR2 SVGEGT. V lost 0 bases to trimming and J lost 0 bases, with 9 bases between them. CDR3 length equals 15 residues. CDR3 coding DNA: TGTGCCAGCAGTTACTCACAGGGCACCTCCTACGAGCAGTACTTC. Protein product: CASSYSQGTSYEQYF.

The CDR3 region is CASSLGGSGSGELFF. DNA for the CDR3: TGCGCCAGCAGCCTCGGCGGTAGTGGTTCTGGAGAGCTGTTTTTT. This chain uses TRBV4-1 with TRBJ2-2, with D hard to call. CDR1 and CDR2 from the germline V gene are MGHRA and YSYEKL. Between the trimmed V and J ends, which lost 4 bases and 11 bases, there was a span of 20 bases. There are 15 residues in the CDR3.

Here the CDR3 DNA reads TGTGCCAGCAGCTTGGAGGGGGCCAGGCCCTCTGGAAACACCATATATTTT. This gives the protein CASSLEGARPSGNTIYF. This rearrangement joins TRBV5-6 to TRBJ1-3; TRBD1 matches at 7 bases. Germline assignment: CDR1 SGHDT and CDR2 YYEEEE. The CDR3 extends over 17 amino acids. Trimming cost V 0 bases and J 0 bases; bases outside gene matches: 6.

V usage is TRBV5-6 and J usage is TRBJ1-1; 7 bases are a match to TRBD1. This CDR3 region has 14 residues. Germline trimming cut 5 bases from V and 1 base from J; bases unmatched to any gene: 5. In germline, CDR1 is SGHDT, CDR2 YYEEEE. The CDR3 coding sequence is TGTGCCAGCAGGGAGACAGGGAGGAACACTGAAGCTTTCTTT. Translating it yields CASRETGRNTEAFF. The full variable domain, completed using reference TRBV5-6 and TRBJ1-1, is DAGVTQSPTHLIKTRGQQVTLRCSPKSGHDTVSWYQQALGQGPQFIFQYYEEEERQRGNFPDRFSGHQFPNYSSELNVNALLLGDSALYLCASRETGRNTEAFFGQGTRLTVV.

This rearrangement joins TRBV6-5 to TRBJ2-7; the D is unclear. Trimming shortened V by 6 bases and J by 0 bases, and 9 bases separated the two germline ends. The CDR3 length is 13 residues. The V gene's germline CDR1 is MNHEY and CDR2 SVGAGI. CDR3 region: CASRGTNSYEQYF. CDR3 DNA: TGTGCCAGCAGGGGCACCAACTCCTACGAGCAGTACTTC.

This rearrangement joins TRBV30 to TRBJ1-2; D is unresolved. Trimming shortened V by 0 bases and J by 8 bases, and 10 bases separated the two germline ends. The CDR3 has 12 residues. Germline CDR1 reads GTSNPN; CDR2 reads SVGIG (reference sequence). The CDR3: CAWSVRQNGYTF. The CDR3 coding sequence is TGTGCCTGGAGTGTGAGGCAGAACGGCTACACCTTC.

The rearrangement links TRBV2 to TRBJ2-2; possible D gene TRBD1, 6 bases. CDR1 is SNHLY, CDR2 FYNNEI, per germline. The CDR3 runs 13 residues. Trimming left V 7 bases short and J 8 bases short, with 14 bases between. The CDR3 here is CASTRDTDGELFF. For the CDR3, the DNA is TGTGCCAGCACCCGGGACACGGATGGGGAGCTGTTTTTT.

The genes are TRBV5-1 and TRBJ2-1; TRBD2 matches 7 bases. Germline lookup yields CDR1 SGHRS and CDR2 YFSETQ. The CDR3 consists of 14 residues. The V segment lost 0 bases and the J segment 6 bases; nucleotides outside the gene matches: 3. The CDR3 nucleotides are TGCGCCAGCAGCTTGGGCGGGAGCGGCAATGAGCAGTTCTTC. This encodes CASSLGGSGNEQFF.

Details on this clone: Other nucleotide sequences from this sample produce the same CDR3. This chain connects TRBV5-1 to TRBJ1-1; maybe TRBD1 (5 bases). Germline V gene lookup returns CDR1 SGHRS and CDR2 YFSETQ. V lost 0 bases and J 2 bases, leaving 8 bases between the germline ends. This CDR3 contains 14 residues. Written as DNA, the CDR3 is TGCGCCAGCAGCTTGGACAGGCCCAACACTGAAGCTTTCTTT. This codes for CASSLDRPNTEAFF.

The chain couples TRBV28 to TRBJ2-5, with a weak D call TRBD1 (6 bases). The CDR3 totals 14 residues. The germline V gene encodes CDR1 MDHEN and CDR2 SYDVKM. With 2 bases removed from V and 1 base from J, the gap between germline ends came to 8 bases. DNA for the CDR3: TGTGCCAGCAGTTTAGGGGGCCTCCAAGAGACCCAGTACTTC. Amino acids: CASSLGGLQETQYF.

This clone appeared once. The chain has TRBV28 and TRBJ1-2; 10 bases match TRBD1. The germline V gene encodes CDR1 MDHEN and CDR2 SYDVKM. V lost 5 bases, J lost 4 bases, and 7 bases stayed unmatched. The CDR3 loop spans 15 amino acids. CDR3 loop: CASSQGQGYAYGYTF. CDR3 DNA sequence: TGTGCCAGCAGTCAGGGACAGGGGTATGCCTATGGCTACACCTTC.